This T cell receptor (beta chain) is from a study of control samples from healthy donors and cancer patients. The assay was immunoSEQ multiplex PCR, and TCRdb's table has in-frame clones only and misses some. The sample carries 70,000 or so clones, over 75% recorded once. The sequenced sample consisted of blood. The clonotype comes from a man aged 45-60 years in good health.

This CDR3 reads CASRPPGLAYNEQYF. The CDR3 DNA sequence: TGTGCCAGTAGACCACCGGGACTAGCTTACAACGAGCAGTACTTC. V usage is TRBV19 and J usage is TRBJ2-7; 9 bases are a match to TRBD2. CDR3 size: 15 residues. Losses at the gene ends were 6 bases for V and 5 bases for J; bases not matched to a gene: 11. Germline loops: CDR1 LNHDA, CDR2 SQIVND (reference sequence).